The entry that follows covers one T cell receptor beta chain sequence. Only in-frame clones appear in the TCRdb table, and some are missing; sequencing was by immunoSEQ multiplex PCR. The table has around 100,000 clones, about 90% seen once; the top ten hold about 4.5%. This entry is derived from a study of blood T cell repertoires in COVID-19. Study-wide context: The origin of the acute and convalescent COVID-19 samples was the United States, Italy and Spain. PBMCs, B-cell-depleted T cells, or T cells were the source of the cDNA or gDNA that made up the material.

With 2 bases removed from V and 4 bases from J, the gap between germline ends came to 13 bases. Germline V CDR1 and CDR2: MNHEY, SVGEGT. The CDR3 is made up of 15 amino acids. This TCR was recovered from a woman aged 45-60 years with acute or convalescent COVID-19. Source material: peripheral blood. V is TRBV6-2 or TRBV6-3 and J is TRBJ2-3; D remains unclear. CDR3 region: CASSYDTNFPDTQYF. In DNA, the CDR3 is TGTGCCAGCAGTTACGATACTAATTTCCCAGATACGCAGTATTTT.